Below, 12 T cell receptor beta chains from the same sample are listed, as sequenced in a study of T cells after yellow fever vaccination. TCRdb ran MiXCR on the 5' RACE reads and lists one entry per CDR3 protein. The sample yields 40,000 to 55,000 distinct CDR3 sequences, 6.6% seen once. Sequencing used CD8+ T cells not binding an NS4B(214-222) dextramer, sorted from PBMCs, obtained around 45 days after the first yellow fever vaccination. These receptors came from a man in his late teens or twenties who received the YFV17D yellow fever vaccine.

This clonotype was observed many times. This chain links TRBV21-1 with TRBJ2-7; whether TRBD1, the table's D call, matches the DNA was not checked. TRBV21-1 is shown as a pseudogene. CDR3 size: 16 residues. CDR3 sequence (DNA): TGTGCCAGCAGCAAAGGCGATGCCGGGGTTTCCTACGAGCAGTACGTC. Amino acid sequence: CASSKGDAGVSYEQYV.

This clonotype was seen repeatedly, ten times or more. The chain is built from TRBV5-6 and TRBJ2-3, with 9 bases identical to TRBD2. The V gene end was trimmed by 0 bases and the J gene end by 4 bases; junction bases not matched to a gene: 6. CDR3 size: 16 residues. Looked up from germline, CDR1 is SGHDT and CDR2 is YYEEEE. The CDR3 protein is CASSLAVAGVSDTQYF. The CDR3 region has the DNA TGTGCCAGCAGCTTGGCGGTAGCGGGGGTGTCAGATACGCAGTATTTT.

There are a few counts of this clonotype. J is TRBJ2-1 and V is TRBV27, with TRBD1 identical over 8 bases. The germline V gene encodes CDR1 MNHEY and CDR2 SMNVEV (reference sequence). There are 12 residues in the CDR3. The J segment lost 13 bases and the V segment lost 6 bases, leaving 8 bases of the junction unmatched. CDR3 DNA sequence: TGTGCCAGCAGCCTCTCTACAGGGGGACAGTTCTTC. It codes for CASSLSTGGQFF.

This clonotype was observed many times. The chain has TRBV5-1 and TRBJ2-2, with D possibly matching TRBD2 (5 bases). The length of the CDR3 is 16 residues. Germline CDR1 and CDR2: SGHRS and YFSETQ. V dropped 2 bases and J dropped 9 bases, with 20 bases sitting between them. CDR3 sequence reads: CASSFGFLGGARELFF. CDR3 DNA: TGCGCCAGCAGCTTCGGCTTCCTAGGAGGCGCCCGGGAGCTGTTTTTT.

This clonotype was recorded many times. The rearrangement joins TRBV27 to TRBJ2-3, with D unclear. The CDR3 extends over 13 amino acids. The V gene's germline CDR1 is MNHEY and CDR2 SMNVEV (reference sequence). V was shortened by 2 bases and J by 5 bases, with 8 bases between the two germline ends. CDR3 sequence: CASSLPAGDTQYF. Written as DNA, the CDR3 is TGTGCCAGCAGTTTACCCGCAGGAGATACGCAGTATTTT.

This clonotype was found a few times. In DNA, the CDR3 is TGTGCCAGCAGCCCTGAGGGCCCGAATCAGCCCCAGCATTTT. Amino acids: CASSPEGPNQPQHF. The chain carries TRBV4-2 and TRBJ1-5, with D unclear. The V end was cut by 4 bases, the J end by 4 bases, with 11 bases between. The CDR3 sequence is 14 residues long. CDR1 LGHNA and CDR2 YNFKEQ come from the germline V gene.

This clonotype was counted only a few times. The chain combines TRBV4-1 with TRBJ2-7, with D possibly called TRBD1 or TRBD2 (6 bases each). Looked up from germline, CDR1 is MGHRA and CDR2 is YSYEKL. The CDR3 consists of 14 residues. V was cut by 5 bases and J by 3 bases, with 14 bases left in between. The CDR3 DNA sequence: TGCGCCAGCAGCTACGAGGGGGGCAACTACGAGCAGTACTTC. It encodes CASSYEGGNYEQYF.

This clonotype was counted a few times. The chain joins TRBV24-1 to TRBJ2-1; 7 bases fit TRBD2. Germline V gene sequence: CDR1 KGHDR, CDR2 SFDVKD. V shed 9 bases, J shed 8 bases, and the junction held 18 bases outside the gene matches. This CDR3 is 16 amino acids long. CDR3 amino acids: CATLKTSLGVLDEQFF. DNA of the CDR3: TGTGCCACCCTGAAGACTAGCCTGGGGGTTCTTGATGAGCAGTTCTTC.

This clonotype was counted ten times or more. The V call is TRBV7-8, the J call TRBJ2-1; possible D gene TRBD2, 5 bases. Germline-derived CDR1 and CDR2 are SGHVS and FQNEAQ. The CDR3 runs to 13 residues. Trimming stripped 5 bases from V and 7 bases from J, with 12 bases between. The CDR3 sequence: CASSRRSGNEQFF. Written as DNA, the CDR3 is TGTGCCAGCAGCCGACGGTCGGGGAATGAGCAGTTCTTC.

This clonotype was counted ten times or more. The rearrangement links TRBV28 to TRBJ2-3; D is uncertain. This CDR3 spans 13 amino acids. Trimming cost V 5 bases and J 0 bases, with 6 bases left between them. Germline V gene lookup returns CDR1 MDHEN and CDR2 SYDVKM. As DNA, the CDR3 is TGTGCCAGCAGTACGGACAGCACAGATACGCAGTATTTT. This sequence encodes CASSTDSTDTQYF.

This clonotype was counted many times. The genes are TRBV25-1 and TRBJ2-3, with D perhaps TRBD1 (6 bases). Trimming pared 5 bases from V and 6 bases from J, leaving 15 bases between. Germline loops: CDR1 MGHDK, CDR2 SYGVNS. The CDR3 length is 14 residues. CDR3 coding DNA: TGTGCCAGCAGTCCAGACAGGTTTTCTGATACGCAGTATTTT. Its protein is CASSPDRFSDTQYF.

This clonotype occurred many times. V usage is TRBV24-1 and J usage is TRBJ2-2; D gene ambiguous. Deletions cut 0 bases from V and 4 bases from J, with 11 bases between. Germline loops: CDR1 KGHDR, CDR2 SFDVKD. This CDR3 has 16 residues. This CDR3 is CATSDLFGSLTGELFF. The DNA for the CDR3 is TGTGCCACCAGTGATTTGTTTGGCAGCCTCACCGGGGAGCTGTTTTTT.